Reported below is one T cell receptor (beta chain). The antigen is undetermined. Germline CDR1 is DFQATT and CDR2 is SNEGSKA (reference sequence). The V gene lost 6 bases and the J gene lost 5 bases, with 16 bases spanning the gap. The CDR3 is made up of 13 amino acids. The TCRbeta library was prepared with unique molecular identifiers. Using its own MiXCR run on the PCR reads, TCRdb lists one record per CDR3 protein. The sample shows about 980,000 distinct CDR3 sequences, about 26% of them seen only once. These data originate in a study of T-cell reconstitution after alpha-beta-depleted transplantation in children. Study conclusions and caveats: Surviving recipient T cells and intrathymic progenitors accounted for some patients' high TCRbeta diversity at day 60. Among T cells one year after transplant, newly produced cells accounted for most counts and diversity. Reportedly, roughly two months post-transplant, alpha-beta T cells arose from several hundred expanded graft clones.

This material consisted of PBMCs, mostly from graft donor cells, taken 360 days after TCRalphabeta/CD19-depleted stem cell transplant. V is TRBV20-1 and J is TRBJ2-5; D uncertain. This receptor was taken from a boy under two years old who had a stem cell transplant for SCID, so the T cells may come from the graft donor. CDR3: CSAHYSGVETQYF. The CDR3 DNA follows: TGCAGTGCACATTATTCAGGCGTTGAGACCCAGTACTTC.